Sequencing of this T cell receptor (beta chain) was carried out in a study of human T cells and chemical hapten exposure. Time point given: patch test 1, 2 weeks after DPC sensitization. Treatment denoted: therapeutic diphenylcyclopropenone sensitization with weekly scalp DPC. From whole blood left unfractionated, total RNA was extracted. This clonotype was observed a few times. TCRdb re-called the RACE reads through MiXCR, storing one row per CDR3 protein. Of about 37,000 distinct CDR3 sequences in the sample, just under 6.5% were seen once. Specimen: whole blood, collected in connection with sensitization to the hapten diphenylcyclopropenone (DPC). The sequence derives from a young woman with alopecia areata. Some clones in this sample may be carry-over from other donors' samples.

CDR3 DNA sequence: TGTGCCAGCAGTCCCCGGGTCCTCAATCAGCCCCAGCATTTT. Protein sequence: CASSPRVLNQPQHF. The V call is TRBV6-5, the J call TRBJ1-5; D gene unclear. Germline V gene lookup returns CDR1 MNHEY and CDR2 SVGAGI. Trimming removed 5 bases at V and 3 bases at J, with 11 bases between. The CDR3 length is 14 residues.